A single T cell receptor beta chain is shown here with its context. Antigen unknown. TCRdb redid the calling of the reads with MiXCR, one entry per CDR3 protein. The table lists around 71,000 distinct CDR3 sequences, roughly 40% of them singletons, with roughly 93% in the top ten. The data originate from a study of T cell repertoires in cytomegalovirus infection. Study as a whole: Recently identified HLA-C-restricted CMV epitopes and well-studied HLA-B-restricted CMV epitopes were used by the study. Study outcomes and limitations: HLA-C-restricted CMV clonotypes gave the most frequent clonotype in two of eight donors.

From germline, CDR1 is DFQATT and CDR2 SNEGSKA (reference sequence). CDR3 length: 15 amino acids. The V segment lost 3 bases and the J segment 4 bases; nucleotides outside the gene matches: 4. The V and J genes are TRBV20-1 and TRBJ2-5; 14 bases are shared with TRBD2. The sequence came from a human donor in good health (CMV status not recorded). Some clones in this sample may be carry-over from other donors' samples. Material: CD8+ T cells from cultured PBMCs, obtained from culture after CMV antigen stimulation. The CDR3 coding sequence is TGCAGTGCTAGGGGACTAGCGGGGGAGAGAGAGACCCAGTACTTC. Translated, it gives CSARGLAGERETQYF.